Listed below are T cell receptor beta chains from one sample, sequenced in a study of T-cell memory formation after mild COVID-19. From the 5' RACE reads, TCRdb called clonotypes with MiXCR, one entry per CDR3 protein. The sample has roughly 450,000 distinct CDR3 sequences; about 20% are singletons. The sequenced material came from PBMCs or a T cell subset sorted from them (not recorded which). The receptors stem from an adult woman who had mild COVID-19 (a few samples of this study predate the infection). Cell type and time point are not known. The CDR3 runs from the conserved cysteine through the conserved F or W.

TRBJ2-3 TRBV24-1 CATSADGRRGDTQYF
TRBJ2-7 TRBV27 CASSRASWYEQYF
TRBJ1-1 TRBV29-1 CSVQGPTEAFF
TRBJ2-3 TRBV4-1 CASSQERLAAQDTQYF
TRBJ1-3 TRBV29-1 CSVRGTGKNTIYF
TRBJ1-3 TRBV5-6 CASSSPRWTGLRSSGNTIYF
TRBJ2-7 TRBV27 CASRGQPYEQYF
TRBJ2-3 TRBV29-1 CSVLRESSTDTQYF
TRBJ2-3 TRBV25-1 CASSRDRGLSDTQYF
TRBJ1-2 TRBV7-9 CASSFDRGPGYTF
TRBJ1-2 TRBV5-1 CASSPRGVASGYTF
TRBJ1-3 TRBV6-5 CASTSGGISGNIIYF
TRBJ2-3 TRBV7-2 CASSLAGGPVDTQYF
TRBJ2-5 TRBV9 CASSVGMGGPETQYF
TRBJ1-2 TRBV12-3/TRBV12-4 CASWGSGRANYGYTF
TRBJ2-1 TRBV24-1 CATSDGDRGNEQFF
TRBJ1-5 TRBV20-1 CSARAAGIGSNQPQHF
TRBJ1-3 TRBV7-9 CASSLWDSRSGNTIYF
TRBJ1-1 TRBV7-9 CASSFSQGGTEAFF
TRBJ2-5 TRBV14 CASSRQDGTQYF
TRBJ2-5 TRBV20-1 CSARDQLVGTQYF
TRBJ2-2 TRBV24-1 CATRELGGWAGELFF
TRBJ2-7 TRBV29-1 CSVEELVGGGEQYF
TRBJ1-2 TRBV12-3/TRBV12-4 CASSLFGPGTGPGYTF
TRBJ2-5 TRBV7-7 CASSLTPGQAAAQYF
TRBJ2-1 TRBV5-1 CASSLSGGAFNEQFF
TRBJ2-7 TRBV7-9 CASSSRDMGQYF
TRBJ1-6 TRBV12-3/TRBV12-4 CASSLRQDSSLHF
TRBJ1-2 TRBV5-1 CASSLLGSGVYYGYTF
TRBJ2-1 TRBV6-6 CASSSLAGGEQFF
TRBJ2-1 TRBV9 CASSVSGLAVLAGNNEQFF
TRBJ1-5 TRBV10-3 CAISGGSLNQPQHF
TRBJ2-7 TRBV7-7 CASSLAGRDYEQYF
TRBJ1-4 TRBV4-2 CASSQAGFATNEKLFF
TRBJ2-3 TRBV5-5 CASSLSWGGNPDTQYF
TRBJ1-5 TRBV20-1 CSAFGDRTNHPQHF
TRBJ1-1 TRBV12-3/TRBV12-4 CASSPPSDRGDGGGFF
TRBJ2-7 TRBV7-9 CASSLPPGQFYEQYF
TRBJ2-7 TRBV11-1 CASSPSESSYEQYF
TRBJ2-6 TRBV5-1 CASSPHWGTGANVLTF
TRBJ1-6 TRBV7-8 CASSLTGSADNSPLHF
TRBJ2-1 TRBV14 CASSHATLRLAGVEQFF
TRBJ2-5 TRBV15 CATSRDRALPSETQYF
TRBJ1-2 TRBV20-1 CSARKGNGYTF
TRBJ1-1 TRBV5-1 CASSSGGYTEAFF
TRBJ2-1 TRBV15 CATSLDRTLTLF
TRBJ1-1 TRBV7-9 CASSLVGALNTEAFF
TRBJ1-1 TRBV5-1 CASSLGDINTEAFF
TRBJ2-7 TRBV29-1 CSVGQGTYYEQYF
TRBJ1-1 TRBV6-6 CASSYSFETGGTEAFF
TRBJ1-1 TRBV29-1 CSAASDSTNTEAFF